This TCR beta chain was recovered during a study of CDR3 diversity in severe acne. This clonotype was seen repeatedly, ten times or more. TCRdb recomputed calls from the PCR reads with MiXCR, one row per CDR3 protein. The profile shows approximately 90,000 distinct CDR3 sequences, roughly half of them singletons. This CDR3 spans 13 amino acids. J was trimmed by 4 bases and V by 4 bases; bases with no gene match: 1. Germline CDR1 reads ENHRY; CDR2 reads SYGVKD. Input material: blood. J is TRBJ1-3 and V is TRBV10-3; 7 bases map to TRBD1. The sequence came from a male donor in good health, serving as a control. The CDR3 nucleotides are TGTGCCATCAGTGGGGACAGAGGAAACACCATATATTTT. It translates to CAISGDRGNTIYF.